These 18 T cell receptor beta chains were all obtained from the same sample, sequenced in a study of T-cell memory formation after mild COVID-19. TCRdb ran MiXCR on the 5' RACE reads and lists one entry per CDR3 protein. In the table there are 100,000 to 150,000 distinct CDR3 sequences, approximately 15% of which are singletons. Input material: PBMCs or a T cell subset sorted from them (not recorded which). The receptor set was obtained from an adult woman who had mild COVID-19 (a few samples of this study predate the infection). Cell type and time point are not known.

The gene calls are TRBV27 and TRBJ1-2, with D tentatively TRBD1 (5 bases). In germline, CDR1 is MNHEY, CDR2 SMNVEV (reference sequence). Trimming pared 7 bases from V and 4 bases from J, leaving 16 bases between. The CDR3 consists of 14 residues. The CDR3 DNA reads TGTGCCAGCACCCCCTCGGGACGGAGCTATGGCTACACCTTC. Amino acids: CASTPSGRSYGYTF.

This clonotype has ten or more counts. The CDR3 is CASSYELAANEQFF. The CDR3 nucleotides are TGTGCCAGCAGTTACGAACTAGCGGCCAATGAGCAGTTCTTC. The chain recombines TRBV6-5 with TRBJ2-1, with 8 bases fitting TRBD2. Germline V gene sequence: CDR1 MNHEY, CDR2 SVGAGI. With V trimmed by 2 bases and J by 6 bases, 3 bases remained unmatched. This CDR3 comprises 14 residues.

The chain combines TRBV7-9 with TRBJ2-3; D ambiguous. With 2 bases removed from V and 2 bases from J, the gap between germline ends came to 8 bases. The CDR3 runs 14 residues. Germline lookup yields CDR1 SEHNR and CDR2 FQNEAQ (reference sequence). The CDR3 DNA reads as TGTGCCAGCAGCTTAACATCCCACACAGATACGCAGTATTTT. Protein product: CASSLTSHTDTQYF.

This clonotype was seen a handful of times. The V gene is TRBV7-3, the J gene TRBJ2-4, with 10 bases identical to TRBD1. Germline-derived CDR1 and CDR2 are SGHTA and FQGTGA. V gave up 0 bases and J gave up 5 bases; unmatched junction bases: 1. There are 15 residues in the CDR3. The CDR3 DNA is TGTGCCAGCAGCTTAACTGGGACAGGGGAAAACATTCAGTACTTC. The encoded protein is CASSLTGTGENIQYF. The full variable domain, rest sourced from reference TRBV7-3 and TRBJ2-4, is GAGVSQTPSNKVTEKGKYVELRCDPISGHTALYWYRQSLGQGPEFLIYFQGTGAADDSGLPNDRFFAVRPEGSVSTLKIQRTERGDSAVYLCASSLTGTGENIQYFGAGTRLSVL.

V and J are TRBV5-1 and TRBJ1-6; D call uncertain. Germline V gives CDR1 SGHRS, CDR2 YFSETQ. This CDR3 is 15 amino acids long. V lost 3 bases and J 8 bases, leaving 15 bases between the germline ends. The CDR3, as DNA: TGCGCCAGCAGCTGGGTCGGGGAAGAGGATTCACCCCTCCACTTT. Protein product: CASSWVGEEDSPLHF.

Comments on this clonotype: The germline gene is not matched at one end of the junction; a read error may be the cause. The CDR3 bases are TGCGACAGCAGCTTGGTCGGACTAGACTACGAGCAGTACTTC. Translated, it gives CDSSLVGLDYEQYF. The chain combines TRBV5-1 with TRBJ2-7; 7 bases are a match to TRBD2. The CDR3 is made up of 14 amino acids. Germline values: CDR1 SGHRS, CDR2 YFSETQ.

The gene calls are TRBV5-1 and TRBJ1-4; 11 nucleotides line up with TRBD1. Per germline, CDR1 SGHRS and CDR2 YFSETQ. J gave up 8 bases and V 4 bases, and 7 bases lay outside the gene matches. The CDR3 has 15 amino acids. The CDR3 nucleotides read TGCGCCAGCAGCAACGTAGGGACAGGGGGAGAAAAACTGTTTTTT. This encodes CASSNVGTGGEKLFF.

This chain uses TRBV24-1 with TRBJ2-3, with D possibly TRBD2 on 6 matching bases. This CDR3 has 14 amino acids. CDR1 is KGHDR, CDR2 SFDVKD, per germline. V shed 1 base and J shed 5 bases, with 9 bases lying between them. In nucleotides, the CDR3 is TGTGCCACCAGTGATTTTACCGGGGGAGATACGCAGTATTTT. Encoded protein: CATSDFTGGDTQYF.

The chain couples TRBV12-3 or TRBV12-4 to TRBJ2-5; 11 bases fit TRBD2. With V trimmed by 6 bases and J by 3 bases, 6 bases remained unmatched. This CDR3 has 15 amino acids. In nucleotides, the CDR3 is TGTGCCAGCAGCCTAGGGACTAGCGGCAAAGAGACCCAGTACTTC. Amino acids: CASSLGTSGKETQYF.

This clonotype was recorded a few times. The V and J genes are TRBV3-1 and TRBJ2-1; TRBD2 might be the D (5 bases). This CDR3 has 16 amino acids. V was pared by 1 base and J by 12 bases, with 22 bases between. CDR1 is LGHDT and CDR2 is YNNKEL in the germline V gene (reference sequence). DNA for the CDR3: TGTGCCAGCAGCCAAGGGGAGCGGAGGCCCCCATTCGGGCAGTTCTTC. Translation: CASSQGERRPPFGQFF.

This clonotype was picked up a small number of times. The V and J genes are TRBV4-1 and TRBJ2-7; 14 positions agree with TRBD2. Germline trimming cut 0 bases from V and 0 bases from J; bases unmatched to any gene: 4. The CDR3 has 18 residues. CDR1 MGHRA and CDR2 YSYEKL come from the germline V gene. The CDR3 DNA sequence: TGCGCCAGCAGCCAAGAAGGACTAGCGGGGGGATTCTCCTACGAGCAGTACTTC. Protein sequence: CASSQEGLAGGFSYEQYF.

The rearrangement joins TRBV24-1 to TRBJ1-1; D is unresolved. Germline CDR1 reads KGHDR; CDR2 reads SFDVKD. Trimming pared 2 bases from V and 1 base from J, leaving 4 bases between. This CDR3 is 13 amino acids long. CDR3 nucleotide sequence: TGTGCCACCAGTGATTACCAGAACACTGAAGCTTTCTTT. Residues: CATSDYQNTEAFF.

The V and J genes are TRBV20-1 and TRBJ2-7; 7 positions agree with TRBD1. With V trimmed by 6 bases and J by 1 base, 12 bases remained unmatched. The germline gives CDR1 DFQATT, CDR2 SNEGSKA (reference sequence). CDR3 length: 15 residues. CDR3 amino acids: CSAKGADGPSYEQYF. The CDR3 DNA reads as TGCAGTGCGAAGGGGGCCGACGGGCCTTCCTACGAGCAGTACTTC.

There are a few counts of this clonotype. V and J are TRBV9 and TRBJ2-3; the match to TRBD2 covers 10 bases. J lost 2 bases, V lost 4 bases, and 13 bases had no gene match. The V gene's germline CDR1 is SGDLS and CDR2 YYNGEE. CDR3 size: 18 residues. CDR3 in amino acids: CASSRPSGGIVITDTQYF. The CDR3 DNA reads as TGTGCCAGCAGCCGTCCTAGCGGGGGCATCGTGATCACAGATACGCAGTATTTT.

The sample holds a few counts of this clonotype. The J gene is TRBJ1-1, the V gene TRBV5-1; D possibly corresponds to TRBD1 (6 bases). CDR1 is SGHRS, CDR2 YFSETQ, per germline. The CDR3 totals 14 residues. Trimming shortened V by 0 bases and J by 7 bases, and 13 bases separated the two germline ends. DNA of the CDR3: TGCGCCAGCAGCTTGGTCCAGGGGATGAATGAAGCTTTCTTT. Translating it yields CASSLVQGMNEAFF. The entire variable domain, with the rest obtained from reference TRBV5-1 and TRBJ1-1, is as follows: KAGVTQTPRYLIKTRGQQVTLSCSPISGHRSVSWYQQTPGQGLQFLFEYFSETQRNKGNFPGRFSGRQFSNSRSEMNVSTLELGDSALYLCASSLVQGMNEAFFGQGTRLTVV.

Only a few counts were recorded for this clonotype. The chain uses TRBV20-1 and TRBJ2-1; D is uncertain. CDR3 length: 13 residues. Germline V gives CDR1 DFQATT, CDR2 SNEGSKA (reference sequence). V lost 2 bases and J 3 bases, leaving 8 bases between the germline ends. The CDR3: CSARQKGYNEQFF. The CDR3 DNA is TGCAGTGCTAGACAGAAAGGCTACAATGAGCAGTTCTTC.

This clonotype showed up many times. V gene TRBV7-8 combines with J gene TRBJ2-7; 7 nucleotides align to TRBD2. The CDR3 contains 15 residues. From germline, CDR1 is SGHVS and CDR2 FQNEAQ. V shed 3 bases, J shed 0 bases, and the junction held 5 bases outside the gene matches. CDR3 sequence (DNA): TGTGCCAGCAGCTTCGGCCTAGCGGTCTCCTACGAGCAGTACTTC. Its protein product is CASSFGLAVSYEQYF.

The chain joins TRBV2 to TRBJ2-3; 9 nucleotides line up with TRBD2. Germline CDR1 reads SNHLY; CDR2 reads FYNNEI. The CDR3 loop spans 16 amino acids. Losses at the gene ends were 3 bases for V and 5 bases for J; bases not matched to a gene: 9. CDR3 loop: CASSDRREGMGDTQYF. For the CDR3, the DNA is TGTGCCAGCAGTGATCGGCGGGAGGGCATGGGAGATACGCAGTATTTT.